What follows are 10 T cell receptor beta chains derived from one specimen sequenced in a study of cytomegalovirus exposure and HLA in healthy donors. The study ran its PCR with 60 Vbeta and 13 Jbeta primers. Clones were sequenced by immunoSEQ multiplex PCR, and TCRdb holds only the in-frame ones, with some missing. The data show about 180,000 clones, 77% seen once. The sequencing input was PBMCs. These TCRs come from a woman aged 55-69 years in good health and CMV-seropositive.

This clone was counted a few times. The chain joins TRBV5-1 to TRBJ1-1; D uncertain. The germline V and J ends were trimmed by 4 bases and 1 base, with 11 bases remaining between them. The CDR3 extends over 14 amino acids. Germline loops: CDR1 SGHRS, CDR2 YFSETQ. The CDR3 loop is CASSLAAGNTEAFF. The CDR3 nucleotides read TGCGCCAGCAGCCTGGCCGCCGGGAACACTGAAGCTTTCTTT.

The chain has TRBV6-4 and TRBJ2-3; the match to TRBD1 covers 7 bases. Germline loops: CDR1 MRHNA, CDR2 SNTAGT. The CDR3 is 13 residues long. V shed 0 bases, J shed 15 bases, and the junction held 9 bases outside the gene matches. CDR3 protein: CASSDSSGTEFYF. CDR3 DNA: TGTGCCAGCAGTGACTCGTCTGGGACAGAGTTTTATTTT.

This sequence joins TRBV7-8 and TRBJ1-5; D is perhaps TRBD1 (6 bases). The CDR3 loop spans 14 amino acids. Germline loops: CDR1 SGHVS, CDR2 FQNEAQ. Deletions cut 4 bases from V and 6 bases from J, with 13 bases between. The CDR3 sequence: CASSSHRETQPQHF. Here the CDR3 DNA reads TGTGCCAGCAGCTCACACAGGGAAACTCAGCCCCAGCATTTT. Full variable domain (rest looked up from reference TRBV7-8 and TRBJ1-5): GAGVSQSPRYKVAKRGQDVALRCDPISGHVSLFWYQQALGQGPEFLTYFQNEAQLDKSGLPSDRFFAERPEGSVSTLKIQRTQQEDSAVYLCASSSHRETQPQHFGDGTRLSIL.

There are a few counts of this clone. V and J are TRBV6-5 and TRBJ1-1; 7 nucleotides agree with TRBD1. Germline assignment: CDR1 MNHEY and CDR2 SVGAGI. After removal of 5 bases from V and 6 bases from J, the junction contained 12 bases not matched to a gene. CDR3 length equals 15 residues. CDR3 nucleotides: TGTGCCAGCAGTGGACGCGCGACAGGGCGGTCTGAAGCTTTCTTT. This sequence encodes CASSGRATGRSEAFF.

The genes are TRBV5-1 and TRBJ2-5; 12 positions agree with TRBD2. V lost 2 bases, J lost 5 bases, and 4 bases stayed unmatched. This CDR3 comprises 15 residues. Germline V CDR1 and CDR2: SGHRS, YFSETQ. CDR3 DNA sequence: TGCGCCAGCAGCTTAGGACTAGCGGGAATGGAGACCCAGTACTTC. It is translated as CASSLGLAGMETQYF.

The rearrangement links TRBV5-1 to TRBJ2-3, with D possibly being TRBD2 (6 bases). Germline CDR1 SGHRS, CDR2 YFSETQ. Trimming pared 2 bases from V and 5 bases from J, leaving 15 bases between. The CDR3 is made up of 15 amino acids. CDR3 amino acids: CASSFDGSKGDTQYF. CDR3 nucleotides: TGCGCCAGCAGCTTCGACGGGAGTAAGGGAGATACGCAGTATTTT.

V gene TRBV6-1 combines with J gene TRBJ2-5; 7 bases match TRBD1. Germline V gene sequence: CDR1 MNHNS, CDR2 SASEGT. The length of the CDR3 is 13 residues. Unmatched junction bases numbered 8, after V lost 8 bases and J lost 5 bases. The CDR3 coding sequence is TGTGCCAGCCAAAGGCAGGGGGAGGAGACCCAGTACTTC. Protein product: CASQRQGEETQYF.

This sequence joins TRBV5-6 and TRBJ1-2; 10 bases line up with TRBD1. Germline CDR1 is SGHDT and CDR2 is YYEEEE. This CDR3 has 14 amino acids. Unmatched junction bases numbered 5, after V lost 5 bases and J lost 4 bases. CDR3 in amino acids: CASSLDRGFYGYTF. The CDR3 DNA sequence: TGTGCCAGCAGTCTGGACAGGGGGTTCTATGGCTACACCTTC. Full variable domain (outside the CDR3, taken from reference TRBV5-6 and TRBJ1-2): DAGVTQSPTHLIKTRGQQVTLRCSPKSGHDTVSWYQQALGQGPQFIFQYYEEEERQRGNFPDRFSGHQFPNYSSELNVNALLLGDSALYLCASSLDRGFYGYTFGSGTRLTVV.

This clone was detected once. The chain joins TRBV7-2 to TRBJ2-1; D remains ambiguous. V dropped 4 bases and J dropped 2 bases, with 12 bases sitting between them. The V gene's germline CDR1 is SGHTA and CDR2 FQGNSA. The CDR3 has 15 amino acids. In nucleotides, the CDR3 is TGTGCCAGCAGCTCGGCTTTGGGCACCTACAATGAGCAGTTCTTC. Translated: CASSSALGTYNEQFF. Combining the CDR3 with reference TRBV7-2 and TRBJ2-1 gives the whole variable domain GAGVSQSPSNKVTEKGKDVELRCDPISGHTALYWYRQSLGQGLEFLIYFQGNSAPDKSGLPSDRFSAERTGGSVSTLTIQRTQQEDSAVYLCASSSALGTYNEQFFGPGTRLTVL.

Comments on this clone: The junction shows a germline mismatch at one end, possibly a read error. This CDR3 is CASSSNRAWNF. CDR3 DNA sequence: TGTGCCAGCAGTTCAAACAGGGCCTGGAACTTC. The chain uses TRBV28 and TRBJ2-4; weak D call: TRBD1 (6 bases). The CDR3 has 11 residues. The germline CDR1 and CDR2 sequences are MDHEN and SYDVKM.